Listed below are T cell receptor beta chains from one sample, sequenced in a study of blood T cell repertoires in COVID-19. Repertoires were generated with immunoSEQ multiplex PCR, while TCRdb's copy carries only in-frame clones and drops some. The sample lists 120,000 or so clones, 70% to 80% occurring once. The sample comprised peripheral blood. These receptors were obtained from a man between 45 and 60 years old with acute or convalescent COVID-19. The CDR3 runs from the conserved cysteine through the conserved F or W. The order of the fields is V gene, D gene, clone size, J gene, CDR3 protein, CDR3 DNA. D genes are given only for firm matches. Not all rows give a size; the values are once, few, many and, for expanded clones, a class.

>TRBV18|-|few|TRBJ1-6
CASSPVPSSYNSPLHF
TGTGCCAGCTCACCTGTCCCGAGCTCCTATAATTCACCCCTCCACTTT
>TRBV28|TRBD1|-|TRBJ2-1
CASPGQNNEQFF
TGTGCCAGCCCGGGACAGAACAATGAGCAGTTCTTC
>TRBV7-6|TRBD1|few|TRBJ2-7
CASSAYRGRSYEQYF
TGTGCCAGCAGCGCCTACAGGGGGAGATCCTACGAGCAGTACTTC
>TRBV21-1|-|-|TRBJ1-5
CASSKDGVTGVQPQHF
TGTGCCAGCAGCAAAGATGGGGTGACAGGGGTTCAGCCCCAGCATTTT
>TRBV28|-|-|TRBJ1-5
CASRRTVNQPQHF
TGTGCCAGCAGGAGGACAGTCAATCAGCCCCAGCATTTT
>TRBV5-8|-|-|TRBJ2-7
CASSLNREGSYEQYF
TGTGCCAGCAGCCTGAACAGGGAAGGGTCCTACGAGCAGTACTTC
>TRBV9|TRBD1|-|TRBJ2-5
CASSEAGTGQIETQYF
TGTGCCAGCAGCGAGGCGGGGACAGGGCAAATAGAGACCCAGTACTTC
>TRBV30|-|-|TRBJ2-5
CACQDNQETQYF
TGTGCCTGCCAGGACAACCAAGAGACCCAGTACTTC
>TRBV4-2|TRBD1|-|TRBJ1-4
CASSQDGQGSNEKLFF
TGTGCCAGCAGCCAGGATGGACAGGGCTCTAATGAAAAACTGTTTTTT
>TRBV11-2|TRBD2|-|TRBJ2-7
CASSVRTSGTGEQYF
TGTGCCAGCAGCGTACGGACTAGCGGGACGGGCGAGCAGTACTTC